This is a list of T cell receptor beta chains from one sample in a study of cytomegalovirus exposure and HLA in healthy donors. Sequencing used immunoSEQ multiplex PCR; TCRdb keeps in-frame clones, though not all of them. The sample includes about 120,000 clones, roughly three quarters of them seen just once. Sequencing used PBMCs. These TCRs come from a woman aged 40-49 years in good health and CMV-seropositive. The CDR3 runs from the conserved cysteine through the conserved F or W. The D gene is left open where the match is weak. Size is omitted from some rows. Given values are once, few, many or a class for expanded clones.

d_call	v_call	j_call	clone_size	cdr3_aa	cdr3_nt
TRBD1	TRBV11-2	TRBJ1-1	few	CASSLPWGRGEDSNTEAFF	TGTGCCAGCAGCCTCCCGTGGGGCAGGGGGGAAGATTCGAACACTGAAGCTTTCTTT
TRBD1	TRBV5-1	TRBJ1-2	-	CASSLTGVDGYTF	TGCGCCAGCAGCTTGACAGGGGTCGATGGCTACACCTTC
TRBD2	TRBV19	TRBJ2-7	-	CASSHRGRVRNEQYF	TGTGCCAGTAGTCACCGCGGGAGGGTGAGGAACGAGCAGTACTTC
-	TRBV15	TRBJ2-7	-	CATSRRAGGSYEQYF	TGTGCCACCAGCCGGAGGGCAGGGGGCTCCTACGAGCAGTACTTC
-	TRBV15	TRBJ1-1	-	CATSRGRGGREAFF	TGTGCCACCAGCAGAGGGAGAGGGGGTCGTGAAGCTTTCTTT
-	TRBV2	TRBJ2-5	few	CASSDGGVETQYF	TGTGCCAGCAGTGATGGAGGGGTGGAGACCCAGTACTTC
TRBD2	TRBV5-4	TRBJ2-3	-	CASSLILAGGTDTQYF	TGTGCCAGCAGCTTGATCCTAGCGGGGGGCACAGATACGCAGTATTTT
TRBD1	TRBV19	TRBJ2-2	-	CARFKGARNTGELFF	TGTGCCAGGTTCAAGGGGGCACGTAACACCGGGGAGCTGTTTTTT
-	TRBV6-5	TRBJ1-2	-	CASSYSGQFYGYTF	TGTGCCAGCAGTTACTCAGGACAGTTCTATGGCTACACCTTC
TRBD2	TRBV19	TRBJ2-7	-	CASSTSQERGNYEQYF	TGTGCCAGTAGTACCTCCCAAGAGCGGGGTAACTACGAGCAGTACTTC
-	TRBV9	TRBJ1-6	-	CASSVAGGGSPLHF	TGTGCCAGCAGCGTAGCGGGGGGCGGTTCACCCCTCCACTTT
-	TRBV27	TRBJ2-3	few	CASLRTNTDTQYF	TGTGCCAGCCTTCGGACTAACACAGATACGCAGTATTTT
TRBD1	TRBV9	TRBJ1-2	once	CASSVEGDRALYGYTF	TGTGCCAGCAGCGTAGAGGGGGACAGGGCCCTCTATGGCTACACCTTC
-	TRBV25-1	TRBJ1-2	once	CASSEIGSTGTNYGYTF	TGTGCCAGCAGTGAAATTGGGTCAACGGGGACTAACTATGGCTACACCTTC
TRBD1	TRBV30	TRBJ2-7	-	CASGQGATYEQYF	TGTGCCTCAGGACAGGGTGCCACCTACGAGCAGTACTTC
TRBD1	TRBV5-1	TRBJ2-7	-	CASSWGQGSSYEQYF	TGCGCCAGCAGCTGGGGACAGGGGTCCTCCTACGAGCAGTACTTC
TRBD1	TRBV7-9	TRBJ2-2	-	CASSLRQGAGELFF	TGTGCCAGCAGCTTGAGACAGGGGGCCGGGGAGCTGTTTTTT
-	TRBV2	TRBJ1-4	-	CASSGTSLFF	TGTGCCAGCAGTGGGACAAGTCTGTTTTTT
TRBD1	TRBV15	TRBJ1-5	-	CATSSGTGGFGQPQHF	TGTGCCACCAGCTCCGGGACAGGCGGTTTCGGTCAGCCCCAGCATTTT
-	TRBV5-8	TRBJ1-1	-	CASSLGGLGGTEAFF	TGTGCCAGCAGCTTGGGGGGGTTGGGGGGGACTGAAGCTTTCTTT
-	TRBV7-3	TRBJ1-4	-	CASSLGVGEKLFF	TGTGCCAGCAGCTTAGGAGTTGGTGAAAAACTGTTTTTT
TRBD2	TRBV6-1	TRBJ2-1	-	CASSEAPPGTSGGASGNEQFF	TGTGCCAGCAGTGAAGCCCCTCCCGGGACTAGCGGGGGGGCCTCTGGTAATGAGCAGTTCTTC
-	TRBV19	TRBJ2-1	-	CASSPLTSDNEQFF	TGTGCCAGTAGTCCACTAACCTCCGACAATGAGCAGTTCTTC
TRBD1	TRBV30	TRBJ1-3	-	CAWSVTGGGNTIYF	TGTGCCTGGAGTGTAACAGGGGGAGGAAACACCATATATTTT
TRBD2	TRBV4-2	TRBJ2-5	-	CASSQGQRGGSETQYF	TGTGCCAGCAGCCAAGGGCAGCGGGGGGGGTCAGAGACCCAGTACTTC
-	TRBV5-1	TRBJ2-2	-	CASSLLGSAGELFF	TGCGCCAGCAGCTTGTTGGGTAGCGCCGGGGAGCTGTTTTTT
TRBD2	TRBV9	TRBJ2-2	-	CASRAGLAENTGELFF	TGTGCCAGCAGGGCTGGACTAGCCGAAAACACCGGGGAGCTGTTTTTT
TRBD1	TRBV29-1	TRBJ1-4	-	CSVAVWGRGFGGKLFF	TGCAGCGTTGCTGTCTGGGGCAGGGGGTTTGGGGGAAAACTGTTTTTT
TRBD2	TRBV5-6	TRBJ2-7	-	CASSRGTSGGYEQYF	TGTGCCAGCAGTCGCGGGACTAGCGGGGGCTACGAGCAGTACTTC
-	TRBV5-4	TRBJ1-2	-	CASSREAGYGYTF	TGTGCCAGCAGCCGGGAGGCGGGCTATGGCTACACCTTC
-	TRBV2	TRBJ2-1	-	CASSDLAGPYNEQFF	TGTGCCAGCAGTGACTTGGCGGGACCCTACAATGAGCAGTTCTTC
-	TRBV30	TRBJ1-2	-	CAWSVIQGKYTF	TGTGCCTGGAGTGTAATACAGGGTAAATACACCTTC
-	TRBV15	TRBJ1-4	-	CATSRETGLTEKLFF	TGTGCCACCAGCAGAGAAACAGGGTTAACGGAAAAACTGTTTTTT
TRBD1	TRBV6-5	TRBJ1-1	-	CASRRTGTTEAFF	TGTGCCAGCAGGAGGACAGGGACCACTGAAGCTTTCTTT
-	TRBV5-6	TRBJ2-1	-	CASSFGRVYNEQFF	TGTGCCAGCAGCTTTGGCAGGGTCTACAATGAGCAGTTCTTC
-	TRBV30	TRBJ2-7	-	CAWARQYEQYF	TGTGCCTGGGCTAGACAGTACGAGCAGTACTTC
TRBD2	TRBV10-1	TRBJ2-1	few	CASSESGSGGSWDEQFF	TGCGCCAGCAGTGAGTCTGGTAGCGGGGGGTCCTGGGATGAGCAGTTCTTC
-	TRBV15	TRBJ2-5	-	CATSRERPNQETQYF	TGTGCCACCAGCAGAGAGCGGCCGAACCAAGAGACCCAGTACTTC
TRBD2	TRBV11-2	TRBJ2-7	-	CAPGTSGGSNYEQYF	TGTGCCCCAGGGACTAGCGGGGGGTCTAACTACGAGCAGTACTTC
-	TRBV7-2	TRBJ1-5	-	CASSPTPGVPQHF	TGTGCCAGCAGCCCTACACCAGGGGTGCCCCAGCATTTT
-	TRBV9	TRBJ2-2	-	CASSVVGTPTNTGELFF	TGTGCCAGCAGCGTAGTTGGGACTCCGACAAACACCGGGGAGCTGTTTTTT
TRBD2	TRBV7-6	TRBJ2-7	-	CASSLEGLAASSYEQYF	TGTGCCAGCAGCTTAGAAGGACTAGCGGCTAGCTCCTACGAGCAGTACTTC
TRBD2	TRBV30	TRBJ2-2	-	CATGTSGGTGELFF	TGTGCCACCGGGACTAGCGGTGGGACCGGGGAGCTGTTTTTT
TRBD1	TRBV5-1	TRBJ1-1	-	CASRQVGTGAEAFF	TGCGCCAGCCGGCAAGTTGGGACAGGGGCTGAAGCTTTCTTT
TRBD1	TRBV9	TRBJ1-5	-	CASGGGQGSNQPQHF	TGTGCCAGCGGGGGAGGACAGGGTAGCAATCAGCCCCAGCATTTT
TRBD2	TRBV10-2	TRBJ2-2	-	CASSVSGGNTGELFF	TGCGCCAGCAGTGTCTCGGGGGGGAACACCGGGGAGCTGTTTTTT
TRBD2	TRBV27	TRBJ2-3	-	CASSLYERGPYTDTQYF	TGTGCCAGCAGTTTATACGAGCGGGGGCCTTACACAGATACGCAGTATTTT
-	TRBV19	TRBJ2-3	few	CASSTSRGTDTQYF	TGTGCCAGTAGTACGTCGCGGGGCACAGATACGCAGTATTTT
TRBD1	TRBV6-1	TRBJ1-4	-	CASSSWTGGEKLFF	TGTGCCAGCAGTTCCTGGACAGGGGGGGAAAAACTGTTTTTT
-	TRBV9	TRBJ1-1	-	CASSVAQGNTEAFF	TGTGCCAGCAGCGTTGCTCAGGGGAACACTGAAGCTTTCTTT
-	TRBV25-1	TRBJ1-1	-	CASSEHMNTEAFF	TGTGCCAGCAGTGAGCACATGAACACTGAAGCTTTCTTT
-	TRBV7-9	TRBJ2-3	few	CASSSRGDTQYF	TGTGCCAGCAGCTCCAGGGGTGATACGCAGTATTTT
TRBD2	TRBV7-9	TRBJ2-7	-	CASAQGGYEQYF	TGTGCCAGCGCCCAGGGAGGGTACGAGCAGTACTTC
TRBD1	TRBV7-8	TRBJ1-3	few	CASSSGTAGLSGNTIYF	TGTGCCAGCAGCTCCGGGACAGCAGGCCTCTCTGGAAACACCATATATTTT
-	TRBV30	TRBJ1-2	-	CGGQGFDGYTF	TGTGGGGGTCAGGGGTTCGATGGCTACACCTTC
-	TRBV7-2	TRBJ1-2	-	CASSSVTQSSTYGYTF	TGTGCCAGCAGCTCAGTTACACAGTCATCTACCTATGGCTACACCTTC
-	TRBV28	TRBJ2-3	-	CASSPQGEGTDTQYF	TGTGCCAGCAGCCCACAGGGTGAGGGCACAGATACGCAGTATTTT
TRBD1	TRBV10-3	TRBJ1-3	-	CAIIRDRGPGNTIYF	TGTGCCATCATCCGAGACAGGGGGCCAGGAAACACCATATATTTT
-	TRBV6-5	TRBJ1-2	-	CASSSALVDGYTF	TGTGCCAGCAGTTCTGCACTGGTCGATGGCTACACCTTC